This TCR beta chain emerged from a study of T cells after yellow fever vaccination. 5'RACE template switching produced TCR cDNA carrying a universal primer site and UMIs. One entry per CDR3 protein results from TCRdb running MiXCR on the 5' RACE reads. The sample lists 550,000 to 750,000 distinct CDR3 sequences; about 14% were seen once. The sample holds a few counts of this clonotype. Its antigen is undetermined. The CDR3 loop spans 14 amino acids. CDR1 is DFQATT and CDR2 is SNEGSKA in the germline V gene (reference sequence). V was cut by 3 bases and J by 2 bases, with 14 bases left in between. Study findings and constraints: Most clones from primary vaccination resurfaced after the booster (around 97% CD4, around 90% CD8). Abundant clonotypes from the bulk population could have been carried over as contaminants into FACS-sorted repertoires. A weaker but faster secondary response was observed, peaking on day 5 versus 15.

The material was PBMCs, obtained on the day of the yellow fever booster vaccination. The sequence derives from a man aged 30 to 39 who received the YFV17D yellow fever vaccine. This chain connects TRBV20-1 to TRBJ2-7; no clear D. In DNA, the CDR3 is TGCAGTGCTAGGCCTGGAATGGTGCCCTACGAGCAGTACTTC. Protein product: CSARPGMVPYEQYF.